The rows below give T cell receptor beta chains drawn from one sample of a study of T cells in Graves' hyperthyroidism and ophthalmopathy. Each CDR3 protein gets one entry after TCRdb re-called the multiplex PCR reads with MiXCR. In the table there are approximately 700,000 distinct CDR3 sequences, roughly 15% of which are singletons. The sample was blood. The receptor source for this set is a man younger than 35 with Graves' hyperthyroidism. Each CDR3 is given with its conserved first and last residue. Each record gives: V gene, D gene, clone size, J gene, CDR3 protein, CDR3 DNA. D genes are given only for firm matches. Expanded clones are given a class, and other clones once, few, many or no size at all.

v_call: TRBV24-1; d_call: TRBD2; clone_size: many; j_call: TRBJ2-7; cdr3_aa: CATSDSLGGPSGANEQYF; cdr3_nt: TGTGCCACCAGTGACTCCCTGGGGGGGCCTAGCGGGGCGAACGAGCAGTACTTC
v_call: TRBV28; d_call: TRBD2; clone_size: many; j_call: TRBJ2-6; cdr3_aa: CASSFLGTSGSGANVLTF; cdr3_nt: TGTGCCAGCAGTTTTCTAGGGACTAGCGGCTCTGGGGCCAACGTCCTGACTTTC
v_call: TRBV24-1; d_call: .; clone_size: few; j_call: TRBJ1-1; cdr3_aa: CATSDPAGGPEAFF; cdr3_nt: TGTGCCACCAGTGATCCCGCCGGGGGGCCTGAAGCTTTCTTT
v_call: TRBV4-1; d_call: TRBD1; clone_size: many; j_call: TRBJ2-7; cdr3_aa: CASSQVGTGNYEQYF; cdr3_nt: TGCGCCAGCAGCCAAGTTGGGACAGGGAACTACGAGCAGTACTTC
v_call: TRBV30; d_call: TRBD1; clone_size: many; j_call: TRBJ1-2; cdr3_aa: CAGRTGVFYGYTF; cdr3_nt: TGTGCTGGCAGGACAGGCGTATTCTATGGCTACACCTTC
v_call: TRBV6-1; d_call: .; clone_size: many; j_call: TRBJ1-5; cdr3_aa: CASSQRPGQPQHF; cdr3_nt: TGTGCCAGCAGTCAGAGACCAGGGCAGCCCCAGCATTTT
v_call: TRBV5-1; d_call: TRBD2; clone_size: many; j_call: TRBJ2-1; cdr3_aa: CASSLAGVPKYNEQFF; cdr3_nt: TGCGCCAGCAGCTTAGCGGGAGTCCCAAAATACAATGAGCAGTTCTTC
v_call: TRBV28; d_call: .; clone_size: many; j_call: TRBJ2-3; cdr3_aa: CASSLGDREYTDTQYF; cdr3_nt: TGTGCCAGCAGTTTAGGGGATCGGGAGTACACAGATACGCAGTATTTT
v_call: TRBV24-1; d_call: TRBD1; clone_size: .; j_call: TRBJ2-7; cdr3_aa: CATSDSGTGADEQYF; cdr3_nt: TGTGCCACCAGTGATTCGGGGACAGGGGCGGACGAGCAGTACTTC
v_call: TRBV19; d_call: .; clone_size: few; j_call: TRBJ1-1; cdr3_aa: CASSMKASGTEAFF; cdr3_nt: TGTGCCAGTAGTATGAAAGCCTCGGGGACTGAAGCTTTCTTT
v_call: TRBV7-2; d_call: .; clone_size: .; j_call: TRBJ1-4; cdr3_aa: CASSLETEKLFF; cdr3_nt: TGTGCCAGCAGCTTAGAGACCGAAAAACTGTTTTTT
v_call: TRBV6-2/TRBV6-3; d_call: .; clone_size: many; j_call: TRBJ2-1; cdr3_aa: CASRPPQGYNEQFF; cdr3_nt: TGTGCCAGCAGACCACCTCAGGGCTACAATGAGCAGTTCTTC
v_call: TRBV2; d_call: .; clone_size: .; j_call: TRBJ1-5; cdr3_aa: CASKGTSNQPQHF; cdr3_nt: TGTGCCAGCAAAGGAACGAGCAATCAGCCCCAGCATTTT
v_call: TRBV2; d_call: .; clone_size: few; j_call: TRBJ1-6; cdr3_aa: CASPGQPNSPLHF; cdr3_nt: TGTGCCAGTCCCGGACAGCCAAATTCACCCCTCCACTTT
v_call: TRBV6-1; d_call: TRBD1; clone_size: few; j_call: TRBJ1-2; cdr3_aa: CASGQGIPGYGYTF; cdr3_nt: TGTGCCAGCGGACAGGGCATCCCGGGCTATGGCTACACCTTC
v_call: TRBV20-1; d_call: .; clone_size: .; j_call: TRBJ1-5; cdr3_aa: CSAATGHQPQHF; cdr3_nt: TGCAGTGCTGCCACGGGGCACCAGCCCCAGCATTTT
v_call: TRBV20-1; d_call: .; clone_size: few; j_call: TRBJ2-5; cdr3_aa: CSATWTGGETQYF; cdr3_nt: TGCAGTGCTACTTGGACCGGGGGAGAGACCCAGTACTTC
v_call: TRBV10-3; d_call: .; clone_size: few; j_call: TRBJ1-2; cdr3_aa: CAISESKTANYGYTF; cdr3_nt: TGTGCCATCAGTGAGTCGAAAACAGCTAACTATGGCTACACCTTC
v_call: TRBV20-1; d_call: TRBD1; clone_size: .; j_call: TRBJ2-4; cdr3_aa: CSAPGTGGGGKAKNIQYF; cdr3_nt: TGCAGTGCTCCTGGGACAGGGGGCGGGGGTAAAGCCAAAAACATTCAGTACTTC
v_call: TRBV7-9; d_call: TRBD2; clone_size: .; j_call: TRBJ2-1; cdr3_aa: CASSLVGTSGMRGEQFF; cdr3_nt: TGTGCCAGCAGCTTAGTCGGGACTAGCGGGATGAGAGGAGAGCAGTTCTTC
v_call: TRBV29-1; d_call: TRBD2; clone_size: many; j_call: TRBJ2-1; cdr3_aa: CSARRTSGYSSYNEQFF; cdr3_nt: TGCAGCGCCCGTCGGACTAGCGGTTATAGCTCCTACAATGAGCAGTTCTTC
v_call: TRBV7-8; d_call: .; clone_size: many; j_call: TRBJ2-7; cdr3_aa: CASSLTEVSDYEQYF; cdr3_nt: TGTGCCAGCAGCTTAACCGAAGTGTCGGACTACGAGCAGTACTTC
v_call: TRBV28; d_call: TRBD2; clone_size: few; j_call: TRBJ2-3; cdr3_aa: CASSSAGEADTQYF; cdr3_nt: TGTGCCAGCAGTTCAGCGGGAGAAGCAGATACGCAGTATTTT
v_call: TRBV19; d_call: .; clone_size: many; j_call: TRBJ2-1; cdr3_aa: CASSTIHRDEQFF; cdr3_nt: TGTGCCAGTAGTACGATTCATAGGGACGAGCAGTTCTTC
v_call: TRBV5-6; d_call: .; clone_size: many; j_call: TRBJ2-1; cdr3_aa: CASSFRFYNEQFF; cdr3_nt: TGTGCCAGCAGCTTCAGGTTTTACAATGAGCAGTTCTTC
v_call: TRBV11-1; d_call: .; clone_size: many; j_call: TRBJ1-1; cdr3_aa: CASSENPGRLNTEAFF; cdr3_nt: TGTGCCAGCAGCGAAAATCCGGGACGGCTGAACACTGAAGCTTTCTTT
v_call: TRBV7-3; d_call: TRBD2; clone_size: many; j_call: TRBJ2-1; cdr3_aa: CASSLIASGYNEQFF; cdr3_nt: TGTGCCAGCAGCCTGATCGCTAGCGGATACAATGAGCAGTTCTTC
v_call: TRBV2; d_call: .; clone_size: many; j_call: TRBJ2-7; cdr3_aa: CASTTAYEQYF; cdr3_nt: TGTGCCAGCACCACGGCTTACGAGCAGTACTTC
v_call: TRBV20-1; d_call: .; clone_size: many; j_call: TRBJ2-1; cdr3_aa: CSARLVNEQFF; cdr3_nt: TGCAGTGCCAGACTAGTAAATGAGCAGTTCTTC
v_call: TRBV29-1; d_call: .; clone_size: few; j_call: TRBJ2-3; cdr3_aa: CSVEKQGHNTQYF; cdr3_nt: TGCAGCGTTGAAAAACAGGGACATAATACGCAGTATTTT
v_call: TRBV29-1; d_call: TRBD1; clone_size: .; j_call: TRBJ2-1; cdr3_aa: CSVTGQGSEQFF; cdr3_nt: TGCAGCGTGACGGGACAGGGGAGTGAGCAGTTCTTC
v_call: TRBV6-1; d_call: .; clone_size: many; j_call: TRBJ2-1; cdr3_aa: CAVPIGTSSYNEQFF; cdr3_nt: TGTGCCGTCCCGATTGGGACTTCCTCCTACAATGAGCAGTTCTTC
v_call: TRBV29-1; d_call: .; clone_size: .; j_call: TRBJ2-7; cdr3_aa: CSVEAGYGQYF; cdr3_nt: TGCAGCGTCGAGGCAGGCTACGGGCAGTACTTC
v_call: TRBV6-2/TRBV6-3; d_call: .; clone_size: many; j_call: TRBJ2-7; cdr3_aa: CASSYNPIGPYEQYF; cdr3_nt: TGTGCCAGCAGTTACAACCCGATCGGTCCTTACGAGCAGTACTTC
v_call: TRBV5-1; d_call: .; clone_size: .; j_call: TRBJ1-4; cdr3_aa: CASSSTGSTNEKLFF; cdr3_nt: TGCGCCAGCAGCTCTACAGGATCGACTAATGAAAAACTGTTTTTT
v_call: TRBV12-3/TRBV12-4; d_call: .; clone_size: many; j_call: TRBJ1-1; cdr3_aa: CASSRGQNTEAFF; cdr3_nt: TGTGCCAGCAGCCGCGGACAGAACACTGAAGCTTTCTTT
v_call: TRBV28; d_call: .; clone_size: .; j_call: TRBJ1-1; cdr3_aa: CASPGRGNMNTEAFF; cdr3_nt: TGTGCCAGCCCAGGGAGGGGGAATATGAACACTGAAGCTTTCTTT
v_call: TRBV5-1; d_call: .; clone_size: few; j_call: TRBJ2-3; cdr3_aa: CASQNSVTDTQYF; cdr3_nt: TGCGCCAGCCAAAATAGTGTCACAGATACGCAGTATTTT
v_call: TRBV12-3/TRBV12-4; d_call: .; clone_size: .; j_call: TRBJ2-1; cdr3_aa: CASQFYNEQFF; cdr3_nt: TGTGCCAGCCAGTTTTACAATGAGCAGTTCTTC
v_call: TRBV12-3/TRBV12-4; d_call: .; clone_size: few; j_call: TRBJ1-6; cdr3_aa: CASKVVGDSPLHF; cdr3_nt: TGTGCCAGTAAAGTGGTTGGGGATTCACCCCTCCACTTT
v_call: TRBV20-1; d_call: TRBD1; clone_size: .; j_call: TRBJ1-2; cdr3_aa: CSARDLRQGNYGYTF; cdr3_nt: TGCAGTGCTAGAGATCTAAGACAGGGCAACTATGGCTACACCTTC
v_call: TRBV28; d_call: .; clone_size: many; j_call: TRBJ1-1; cdr3_aa: CASSLQGKNTEAFF; cdr3_nt: TGTGCCAGCAGTCTACAGGGAAAAAACACTGAAGCTTTCTTT
v_call: TRBV30; d_call: TRBD1; clone_size: many; j_call: TRBJ2-1; cdr3_aa: CAWSVQGYEQFF; cdr3_nt: TGTGCCTGGAGTGTACAGGGGTATGAGCAGTTCTTC
v_call: TRBV4-1; d_call: TRBD1; clone_size: .; j_call: TRBJ2-7; cdr3_aa: CASSYPGQTYEQYF; cdr3_nt: TGCGCCAGCAGCTACCCGGGACAGACCTACGAGCAGTACTTC
v_call: TRBV30; d_call: .; clone_size: many; j_call: TRBJ1-3; cdr3_aa: CAWSPPGSSGGNTIYF; cdr3_nt: TGTGCCTGGAGTCCACCGGGGTCTTCAGGGGGAAACACCATATATTTT
v_call: TRBV2; d_call: TRBD1; clone_size: many; j_call: TRBJ2-1; cdr3_aa: CASSWTGPNEQFF; cdr3_nt: TGTGCCAGCAGTTGGACAGGCCCCAATGAGCAGTTCTTC
v_call: TRBV4-2; d_call: TRBD1; clone_size: .; j_call: TRBJ1-2; cdr3_aa: CASSQVGTGASYTF; cdr3_nt: TGTGCCAGCAGCCAAGTAGGGACAGGGGCGAGCTACACCTTC